This T cell receptor (beta chain) derives from a study of blood T cell repertoires in COVID-19. About the research overall: PBMCs, B-cell-depleted T cells, or T cells were the source of the cDNA or gDNA that made up the material.

Individuals drawn from 24 US areas were roughly 18 to 95 years old. Cohort assignment relied on participant-reported clinical history. Cohort 3 recovery required two negative PCRs, clearance, or symptom resolution. Generated by immunoSEQ multiplex PCR, the TCRdb table keeps only in-frame clones and is missing some. The sample carries more than 400,000 clones, roughly 88% recorded once. The CDR3 consists of 15 residues. The germline gives CDR1 MDHEN, CDR2 SYDVKM. The V and J ends lost 5 bases and 5 bases respectively, with 18 bases between them. The specimen sequenced was PBMCs or T cells enriched from blood (not recorded which). V and J are TRBV28 and TRBJ1-1; D gene unclear. The sequence came from a man aged 18 to 35 who had recovered from COVID-19. The CDR3 loop reads CASSPPVAGQTEAFF. The CDR3 coding sequence is TGTGCCAGCAGTCCCCCGGTGGCGGGTCAGACTGAAGCTTTCTTT.